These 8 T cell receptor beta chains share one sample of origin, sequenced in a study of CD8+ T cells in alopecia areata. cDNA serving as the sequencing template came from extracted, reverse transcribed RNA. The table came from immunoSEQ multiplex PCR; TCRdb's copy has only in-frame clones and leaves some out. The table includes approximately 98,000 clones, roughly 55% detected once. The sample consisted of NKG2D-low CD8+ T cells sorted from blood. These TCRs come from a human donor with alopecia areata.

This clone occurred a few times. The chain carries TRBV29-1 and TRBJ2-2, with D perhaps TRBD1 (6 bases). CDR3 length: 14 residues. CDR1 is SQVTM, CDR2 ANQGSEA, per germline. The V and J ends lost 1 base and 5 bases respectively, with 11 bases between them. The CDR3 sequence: CSVEGTGQTGELFF. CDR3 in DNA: TGCAGCGTTGAAGGCACAGGGCAGACCGGGGAGCTGTTTTTT.

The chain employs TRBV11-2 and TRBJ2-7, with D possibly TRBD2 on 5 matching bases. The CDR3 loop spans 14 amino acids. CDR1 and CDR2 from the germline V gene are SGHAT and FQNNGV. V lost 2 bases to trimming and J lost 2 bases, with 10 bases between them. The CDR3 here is CASSLFGRAYEQYF. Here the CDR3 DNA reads TGTGCCAGCAGCTTATTCGGGCGGGCCTACGAGCAGTACTTC.

CDR3 nucleotide sequence: TGTGCCACCCTTGATGGGTACGAGCAGTACTTC. It is translated as CATLDGYEQYF. The chain has TRBV28 and TRBJ2-7; no firm D call. This CDR3 has 11 residues. The V end lost 10 bases, the J end lost 4 bases, and 11 bases lay between the germline ends. From germline, CDR1 is MDHEN and CDR2 SYDVKM.

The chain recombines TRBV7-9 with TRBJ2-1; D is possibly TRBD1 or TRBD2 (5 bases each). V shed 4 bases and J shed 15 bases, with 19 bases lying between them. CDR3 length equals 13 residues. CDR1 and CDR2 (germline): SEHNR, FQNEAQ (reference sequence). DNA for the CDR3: TGTGCCAGCAGCTCGTACGAGCGGAGACAGCCGTTCTTC. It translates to CASSSYERRQPFF.

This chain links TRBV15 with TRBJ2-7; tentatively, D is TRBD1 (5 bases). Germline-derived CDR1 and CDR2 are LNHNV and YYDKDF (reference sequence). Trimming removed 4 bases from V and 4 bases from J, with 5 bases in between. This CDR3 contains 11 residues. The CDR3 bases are TGTGCCACCAGCAAGGGGTACGAGCAGTACTTC. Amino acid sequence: CATSKGYEQYF. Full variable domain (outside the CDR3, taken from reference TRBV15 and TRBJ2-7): DAMVIQNPRYQVTQFGKPVTLSCSQTLNHNVMYWYQQKSSQAPKLLFHYYDKDFNNEADTPDNFQSRRPNTSFCFLDIRSPGLGDTAMYLCATSKGYEQYFGPGTRLTVT.

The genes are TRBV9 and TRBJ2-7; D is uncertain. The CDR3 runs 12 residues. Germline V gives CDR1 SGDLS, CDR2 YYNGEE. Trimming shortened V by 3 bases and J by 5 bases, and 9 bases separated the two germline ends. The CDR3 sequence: CASSGTGHEQYF. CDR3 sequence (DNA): TGTGCCAGCAGCGGCACCGGCCACGAGCAGTACTTC.

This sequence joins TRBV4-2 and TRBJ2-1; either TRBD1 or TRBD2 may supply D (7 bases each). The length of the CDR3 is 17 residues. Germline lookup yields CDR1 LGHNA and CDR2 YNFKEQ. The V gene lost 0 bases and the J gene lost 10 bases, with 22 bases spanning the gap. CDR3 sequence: CASSQDGGGTVGLEQFF. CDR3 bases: TGTGCCAGCAGCCAAGATGGGGGGGGGACAGTTGGATTAGAGCAGTTCTTC.

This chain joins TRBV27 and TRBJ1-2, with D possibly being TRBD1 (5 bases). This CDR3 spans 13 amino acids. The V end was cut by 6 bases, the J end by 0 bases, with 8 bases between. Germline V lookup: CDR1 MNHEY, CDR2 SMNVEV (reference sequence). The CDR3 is CASSAGSNYGYTF. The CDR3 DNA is TGTGCCAGCAGCGCAGGGTCTAACTATGGCTACACCTTC.